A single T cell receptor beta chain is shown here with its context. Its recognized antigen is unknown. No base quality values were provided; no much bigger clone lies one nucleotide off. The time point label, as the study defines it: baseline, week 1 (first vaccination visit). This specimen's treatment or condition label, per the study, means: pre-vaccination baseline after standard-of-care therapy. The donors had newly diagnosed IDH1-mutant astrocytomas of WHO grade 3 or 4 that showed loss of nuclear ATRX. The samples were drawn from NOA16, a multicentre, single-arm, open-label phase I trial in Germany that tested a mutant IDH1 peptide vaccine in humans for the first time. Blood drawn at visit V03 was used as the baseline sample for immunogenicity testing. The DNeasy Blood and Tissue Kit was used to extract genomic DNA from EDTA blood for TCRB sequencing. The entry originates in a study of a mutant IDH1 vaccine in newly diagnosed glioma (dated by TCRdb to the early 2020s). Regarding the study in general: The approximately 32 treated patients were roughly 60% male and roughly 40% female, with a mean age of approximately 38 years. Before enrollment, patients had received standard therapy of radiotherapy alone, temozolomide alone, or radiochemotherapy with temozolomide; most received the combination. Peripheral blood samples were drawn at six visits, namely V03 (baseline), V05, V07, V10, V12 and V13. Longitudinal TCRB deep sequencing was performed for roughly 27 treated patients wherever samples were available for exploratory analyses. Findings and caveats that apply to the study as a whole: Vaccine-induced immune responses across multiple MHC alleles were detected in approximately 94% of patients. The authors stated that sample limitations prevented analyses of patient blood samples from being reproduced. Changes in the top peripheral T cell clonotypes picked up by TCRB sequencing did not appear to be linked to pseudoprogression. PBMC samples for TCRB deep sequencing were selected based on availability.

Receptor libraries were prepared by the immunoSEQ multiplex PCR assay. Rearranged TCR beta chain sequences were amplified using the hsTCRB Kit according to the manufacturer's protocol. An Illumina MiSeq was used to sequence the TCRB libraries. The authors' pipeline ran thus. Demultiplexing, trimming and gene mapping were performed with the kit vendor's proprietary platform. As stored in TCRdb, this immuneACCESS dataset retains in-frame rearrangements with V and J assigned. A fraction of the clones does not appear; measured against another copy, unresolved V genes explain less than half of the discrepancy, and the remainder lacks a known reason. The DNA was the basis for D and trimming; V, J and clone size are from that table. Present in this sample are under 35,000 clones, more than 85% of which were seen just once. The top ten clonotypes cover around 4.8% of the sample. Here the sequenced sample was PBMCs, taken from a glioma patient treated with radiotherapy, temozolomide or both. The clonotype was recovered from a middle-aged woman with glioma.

The nucleotide sequence is given as TGTGCCAGCAGCCAAGATTGGGGGGGGTTTTACAATGAGCAGTTCTTC. This is translated as CASSQDWGGFYNEQFF. The rearrangement joined TRBV14 to TRBJ2-1; TRBD2 agrees with 7 junctional bases. The CDR3 numbers 16 residues from cysteine through phenylalanine. Just CDR3 DNA is preserved here, 48 bases in frame from base 1. The germline V gene encodes CDR1 SGHDN and CDR2 FVKESK. For this chain, trimming is 0 bases at the V end and 4 bases at the J end, and the number of junction bases without a gene match is 6. Where the CDR3 stops, the reference TRBV14 and TRBJ2-1 genes take over; the full variable domain is EAGVTQFPSHSVIEKGQTVTLRCDPISGHDNLYWYRRVMGKEIKFLLHFVKESKQDESGMPNNRFLAERTGGTYSTLKVQPAELEDSGVYFCASSQDWGGFYNEQFFGPGTRLTVL.